This TCR beta chain derives from a study of PD-1 blockade in classical Hodgkin lymphoma. Whole-study results and caveats: When nivolumab was started under 1 year after ASCT, patients were excluded. Possible causes of repertoire differences, disease activity or prior therapy, remain undefined. As was reported, newly diagnosed patients showed lower baseline TCR diversity than healthy donors did.

In its sample, this clone was seen once. Its antigen is unknown. CDR1 is LNHNV and CDR2 is YYDKDF in the germline V gene (reference sequence). The CDR3 covers 14 residues. V gave up 3 bases and J gave up 2 bases; unmatched junction bases: 0. The method was immunoSEQ multiplex PCR; TCRdb's version includes in-frame clones alone and lacks a portion of them. Of under 30,000 clones listed, about three quarters are singletons. Each and every patient relapsed after autologous stem cell transplantation, and patients got differing brentuximab vedotin exposure. When best responses were assessed, they were complete response, partial response or progressive disease.

The chain carries TRBV15 and TRBJ2-1; 8 bases line up with TRBD2. The input for sequencing was peripheral blood mononuclear cells (PBMCs), taken at baseline. The origin of this receptor is a human donor with classical Hodgkin lymphoma. The CDR3 DNA sequence: TGTGCCACCAGCAGCGGGGGGGCCTACAATGAGCAGTTCTTC. It yields the protein CATSSGGAYNEQFF.